This T cell receptor beta chain was sequenced for a study of blood T cell repertoires in COVID-19. Whole-study context: Samples representing acute and convalescent COVID-19 were sourced from the United States, Italy and Spain. In each case, the material was cDNA or gDNA derived from T cells, B-cell-depleted T cells, or PBMCs.

Germline V CDR1 and CDR2: LNHDA, SQIVND (reference sequence). The CDR3 contains 14 residues. V lost 6 bases and J lost 4, with 16 bases in between. In the original workflow: Estimation of nucleated cell counts relied on the amplification of reference gene primers. Produced via immunoSEQ multiplex PCR; TCRdb's table is partial and in-frame only. V and J calls and clone size follow that table, whereas D and trimming were derived from the DNA. The data contain 95,000 to 100,000 clones, around 87% of them singletons. The chain links TRBV19 to TRBJ2-7, with D tentatively TRBD2 (5 bases). Sequenced: peripheral blood. The receptor's source is a woman in her thirties with acute or convalescent COVID-19. The CDR3 sequence: CASSAGGIGYEQYF. CDR3 sequence (DNA): TGTGCCAGTAGCGCGGGCGGCATAGGATACGAGCAGTACTTC.